The T cell receptor beta chain described here comes from a study of cytomegalovirus exposure and HLA in healthy donors. Deletions cut 6 bases from V and 8 bases from J, with 7 bases between. The CDR3 runs to 11 residues. Germline loops: CDR1 MDHEN, CDR2 SYDVKM. The table came from immunoSEQ multiplex PCR; TCRdb's copy has only in-frame clones and leaves some out. In the table there are about 60,000 clones, 95% to 96% of which are singletons. The receptor was isolated from a man between 18 and 35 years old in good health and CMV-seronegative. The specimen was PBMCs. The V gene is TRBV28, the J gene TRBJ2-2; D gene ambiguous. The CDR3 loop is CASSSQGELFF. The CDR3 DNA is TGTGCCAGCAGCTCACAGGGGGAGCTGTTTTTT.